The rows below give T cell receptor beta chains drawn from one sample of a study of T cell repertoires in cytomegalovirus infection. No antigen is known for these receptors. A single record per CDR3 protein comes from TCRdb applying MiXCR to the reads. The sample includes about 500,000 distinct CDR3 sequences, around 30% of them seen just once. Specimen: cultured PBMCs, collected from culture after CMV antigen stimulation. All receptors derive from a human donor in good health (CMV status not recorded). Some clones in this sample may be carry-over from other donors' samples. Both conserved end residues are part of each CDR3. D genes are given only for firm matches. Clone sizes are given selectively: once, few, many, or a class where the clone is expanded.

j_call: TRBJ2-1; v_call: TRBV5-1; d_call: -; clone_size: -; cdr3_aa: CASSLGTTRNNEQFF; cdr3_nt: TGCGCCAGCAGCTTGGGGACCACCAGAAACAATGAGCAGTTCTTC
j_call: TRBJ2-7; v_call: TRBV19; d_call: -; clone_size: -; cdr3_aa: CASSPSGSHEQYF; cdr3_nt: TGTGCCAGTAGTCCCAGCGGTAGCCACGAGCAGTACTTC
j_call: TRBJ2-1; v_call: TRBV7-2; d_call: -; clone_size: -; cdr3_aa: CASSFSPEGAVDNEQFF; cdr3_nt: TGTGCCAGCAGCTTCTCTCCGGAGGGGGCGGTCGACAATGAGCAGTTCTTC
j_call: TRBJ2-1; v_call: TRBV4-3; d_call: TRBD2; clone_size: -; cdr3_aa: CASSQSAGVTYNEQFF; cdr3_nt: TGCGCCAGCAGCCAATCAGCGGGAGTAACCTACAATGAGCAGTTCTTC
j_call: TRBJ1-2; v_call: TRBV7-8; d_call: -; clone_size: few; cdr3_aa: CASSLEAGDSYGYTF; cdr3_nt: TGTGCCAGCAGCTTAGAGGCAGGGGATAGCTATGGCTACACCTTC
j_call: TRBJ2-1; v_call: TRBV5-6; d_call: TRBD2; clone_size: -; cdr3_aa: CASSSSGSSTLHNEQFF; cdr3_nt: TGTGCCAGCAGCTCTAGCGGGAGTAGTACCCTCCACAATGAGCAGTTCTTC
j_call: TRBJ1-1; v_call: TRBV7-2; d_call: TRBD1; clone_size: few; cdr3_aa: CASSGGQVPTEAFF; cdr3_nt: TGTGCCAGCAGCGGAGGACAGGTCCCCACTGAAGCTTTCTTT
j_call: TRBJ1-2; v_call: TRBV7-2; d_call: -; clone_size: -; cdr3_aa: CASSLAEQGSGGYTF; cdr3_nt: TGTGCCAGCAGCTTAGCAGAACAGGGCTCGGGCGGCTACACCTTC
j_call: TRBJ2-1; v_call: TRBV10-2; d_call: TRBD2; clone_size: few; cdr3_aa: CASRGTSGTTRFYNEQFF; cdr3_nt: TGCGCCAGCAGGGGGACTAGCGGGACCACCCGGTTCTACAATGAGCAGTTCTTC
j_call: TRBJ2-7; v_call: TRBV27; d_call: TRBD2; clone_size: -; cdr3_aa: CASSLVAGGGSEQYF; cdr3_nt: TGTGCCAGCAGTTTAGTGGCGGGAGGTGGTTCCGAGCAGTACTTC
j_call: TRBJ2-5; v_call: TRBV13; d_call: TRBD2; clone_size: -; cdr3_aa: CASSQRTSGSETQYF; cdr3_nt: TGTGCCAGCAGCCAACGGACTAGCGGGAGTGAGACCCAGTACTTC
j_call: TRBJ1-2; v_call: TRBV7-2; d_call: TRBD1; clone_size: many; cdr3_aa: CASSVSPGGGNYGYTF; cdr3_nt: TGTGCCAGCAGCGTATCCCCAGGGGGCGGAAACTATGGCTACACCTTC
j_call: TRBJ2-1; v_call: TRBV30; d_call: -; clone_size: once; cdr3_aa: CAWTLRARYEQFF; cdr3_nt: TGTGCCTGGACCCTTCGGGCCAGATATGAGCAGTTCTTC
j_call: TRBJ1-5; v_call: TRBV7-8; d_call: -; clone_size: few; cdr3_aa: CASSLAQDQPQHF; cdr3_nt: TGTGCCAGCAGCTTAGCGCAAGATCAGCCCCAGCATTTT
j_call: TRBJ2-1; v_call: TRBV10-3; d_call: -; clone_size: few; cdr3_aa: CAISDRASSSYNEQFF; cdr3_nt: TGTGCCATCAGTGATAGGGCCTCCAGCTCCTACAATGAGCAGTTCTTC
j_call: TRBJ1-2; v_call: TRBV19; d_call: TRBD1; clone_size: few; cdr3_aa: CASSMGQGAMDYGYTF; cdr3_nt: TGTGCCAGTAGTATGGGACAGGGGGCAATGGACTATGGCTACACCTTC
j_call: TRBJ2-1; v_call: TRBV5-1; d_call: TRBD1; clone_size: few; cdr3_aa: CASSPYRQGGSYNEQFF; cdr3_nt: TGCGCCAGCAGCCCCTACAGACAGGGGGGCTCCTACAATGAGCAGTTCTTC
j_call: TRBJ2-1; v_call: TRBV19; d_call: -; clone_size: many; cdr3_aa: CASRPGWFSYNEQFF; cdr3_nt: TGTGCCAGTAGACCAGGGTGGTTCTCCTACAATGAGCAGTTCTTC
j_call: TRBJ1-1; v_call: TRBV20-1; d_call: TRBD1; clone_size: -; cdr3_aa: CSARAGTAFTEAFF; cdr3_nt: TGCAGTGCTAGAGCTGGGACAGCGTTCACTGAAGCTTTCTTT
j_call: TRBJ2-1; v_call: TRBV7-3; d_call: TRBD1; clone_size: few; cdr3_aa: CASSADRGRAQFF; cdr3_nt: TGTGCCAGCAGCGCGGACAGGGGGAGGGCGCAGTTCTTC
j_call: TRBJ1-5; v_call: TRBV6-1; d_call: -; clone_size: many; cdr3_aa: CASSEFPQVGQPQHF; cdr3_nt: TGTGCCAGCAGTGAATTCCCCCAGGTCGGTCAGCCCCAGCATTTT
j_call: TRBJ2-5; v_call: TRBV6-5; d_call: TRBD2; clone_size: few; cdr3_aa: CASSHLERGETQYF; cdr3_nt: TGTGCCAGCAGCCACTTGGAGCGGGGGGAGACCCAGTACTTC
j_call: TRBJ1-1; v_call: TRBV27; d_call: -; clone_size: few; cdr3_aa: CASSSPPGEAFF; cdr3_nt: TGTGCCAGCAGTTCTCCCCCAGGGGAAGCTTTCTTT
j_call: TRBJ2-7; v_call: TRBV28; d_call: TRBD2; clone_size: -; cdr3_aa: CASIAGGSYEQYF; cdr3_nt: TGTGCCAGCATAGCGGGAGGTTCCTACGAGCAGTACTTC
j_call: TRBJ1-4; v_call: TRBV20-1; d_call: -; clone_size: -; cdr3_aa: CSARGIPGDWSNEKLFF; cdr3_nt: TGCAGTGCTAGAGGGATACCAGGTGATTGGTCTAATGAAAAACTGTTTTTT
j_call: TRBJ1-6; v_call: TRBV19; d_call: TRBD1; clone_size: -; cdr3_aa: CACQEGANSPLHF; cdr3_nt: TGTGCCTGCCAGGAGGGGGCGAATTCACCCCTCCACTTT
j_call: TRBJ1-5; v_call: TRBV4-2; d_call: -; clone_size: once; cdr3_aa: CASSQEGPDNSNQPQHF; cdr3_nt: TGTGCCAGCAGCCAAGAAGGCCCGGACAATAGCAATCAGCCCCAGCATTTT
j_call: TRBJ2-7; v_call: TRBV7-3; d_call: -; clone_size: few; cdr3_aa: CASSLSTSGDYEQYF; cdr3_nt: TGTGCCAGCAGCTTAAGTACCTCCGGAGACTACGAGCAGTACTTC
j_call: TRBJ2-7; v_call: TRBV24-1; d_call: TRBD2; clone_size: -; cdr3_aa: CATRGVGREQYF; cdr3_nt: TGTGCCACCCGGGGGGTAGGTCGCGAGCAGTACTTC
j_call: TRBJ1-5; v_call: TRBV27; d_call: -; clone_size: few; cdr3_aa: CASSFTGAPEWPQHF; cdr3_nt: TGTGCCAGCAGTTTCACCGGGGCTCCTGAATGGCCCCAGCATTTT
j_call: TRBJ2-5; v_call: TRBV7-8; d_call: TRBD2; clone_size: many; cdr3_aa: CASSLRGGSETQYF; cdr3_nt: TGTGCCAGCAGCTTAAGGGGCGGGAGTGAGACCCAGTACTTC
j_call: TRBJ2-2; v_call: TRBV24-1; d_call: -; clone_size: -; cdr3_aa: CATSVSPGTGELFF; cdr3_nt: TGTGCCACCAGTGTATCGCCGGGGACCGGGGAGCTGTTTTTT
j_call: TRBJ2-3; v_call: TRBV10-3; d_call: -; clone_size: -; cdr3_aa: CAISERGGSTDTQYF; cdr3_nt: TGTGCCATCAGTGAGCGCGGAGGTAGCACAGATACGCAGTATTTT
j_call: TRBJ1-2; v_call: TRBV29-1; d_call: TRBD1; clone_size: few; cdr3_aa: CSVVARDRNYGYTF; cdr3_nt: TGCAGCGTTGTTGCCAGGGACAGGAACTATGGCTACACCTTC
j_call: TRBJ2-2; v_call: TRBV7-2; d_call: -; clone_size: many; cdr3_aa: CASSLAGGGSGGELFF; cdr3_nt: TGTGCCAGCAGCTTGGCCGGAGGGGGCTCGGGCGGGGAGCTGTTTTTT
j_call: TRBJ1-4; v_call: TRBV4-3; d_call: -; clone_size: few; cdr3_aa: CASSQGQAKLFF; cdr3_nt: TGCGCCAGCAGCCAGGGTCAGGCGAAACTGTTTTTT
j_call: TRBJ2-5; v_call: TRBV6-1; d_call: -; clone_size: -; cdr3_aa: CASSESGKETQYF; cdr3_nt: TGTGCCAGCAGTGAGTCAGGGAAAGAGACCCAGTACTTC
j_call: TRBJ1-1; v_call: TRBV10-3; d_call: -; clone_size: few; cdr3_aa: CAISERRETEAFF; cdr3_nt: TGTGCCATCAGTGAAAGGAGGGAGACTGAAGCTTTCTTT
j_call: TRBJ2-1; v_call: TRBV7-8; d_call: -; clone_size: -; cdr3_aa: CASRPTGRYYNEQFF; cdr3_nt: TGTGCCAGCAGACCCACGGGACGTTATTACAATGAGCAGTTCTTC
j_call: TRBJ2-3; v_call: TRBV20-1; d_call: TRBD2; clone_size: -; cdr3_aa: CSATPRLAGVPDTQYF; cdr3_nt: TGCAGTGCTACCCCTCGGCTAGCGGGAGTACCAGATACGCAGTATTTT
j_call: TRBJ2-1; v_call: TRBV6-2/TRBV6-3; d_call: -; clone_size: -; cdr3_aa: CASSYGRGHNEQFF; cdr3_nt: TGTGCCAGCAGTTACGGGCGGGGGCACAATGAGCAGTTCTTC
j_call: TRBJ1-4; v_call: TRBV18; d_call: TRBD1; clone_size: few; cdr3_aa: CASSPGGQVVEKLFF; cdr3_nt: TGTGCCAGCTCACCAGGGGGACAGGTCGTTGAAAAACTGTTTTTT
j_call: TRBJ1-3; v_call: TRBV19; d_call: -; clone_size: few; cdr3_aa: CASSMSDTIYF; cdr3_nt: TGTGCCAGTAGTATGTCTGACACCATATATTTT